One and the same sample provided the 6 T cell receptor beta chains below, sequenced in a study of CXCR3-negative and CXCR3-positive naive CD8 T cells. The study made its TRB cDNA libraries by 5' RACE, adding UMI labels. Following a re-call of the 5' RACE reads, TCRdb has one entry per CDR3 protein and lacks DNA. Recorded for this sample: tens of thousands of distinct CDR3 sequences. Source material: naive CXCR3- CD8+ T cells from blood. Regarding subset: CD45RO-CCR7+CD27+CD95- naive CD8+ T cells lacking CXCR3 (TNR3-). Source of these receptors: a human donor in good health. Some clones in this sample may be carry-over from other donors' samples.

This clonotype is classed as medium-sized by frequency. The chain's CDR3 is CATRSRDGNTEAFF. This chain joins TRBV15 and TRBJ1-1; the TCRdb D gene call, TRBD1, has no DNA to confirm it. There are 14 residues in the CDR3. In germline, CDR1 is LNHNV, CDR2 YYDKDF (reference sequence).

The rearrangement links TRBV10-2 to TRBJ2-5; the D call of TRBD2 rests on TCRdb alone, since no DNA is present to check it. Germline assignment: CDR1 WSHSY and CDR2 SAAADI. The CDR3 loop spans 15 amino acids. This CDR3 is CASSESTSPQETQYF.

This chain links TRBV7-2 with TRBJ2-5; without DNA, the TCRdb call of TRBD1 cannot be checked. This CDR3 spans 15 amino acids. Germline V gives CDR1 SGHTA, CDR2 FQGNSA. The CDR3 protein is CASSRRTPREETQYF.

The gene calls are TRBV27 and TRBJ1-1; TCRdb indicates TRBD1, and absent DNA this call remains unverified. The CDR3 is 14 amino acids. Germline values: CDR1 MNHEY, CDR2 SMNVEV (reference sequence). CDR3 residues: CASRKSRANTEAFF.

The gene calls are TRBV18 and TRBJ2-7; TCRdb outputs TRBD1, but without DNA this stays unchecked. Germline CDR1 is KGHSH and CDR2 is LQKENI. The CDR3 consists of 15 residues. The CDR3 loop reads CASSPGTGSSYEQYF.

The chain has TRBV5-1 and TRBJ2-1; as DNA is missing, the TRBD1 call by TCRdb cannot be tested. This CDR3 has 15 residues. Germline V CDR1 and CDR2: SGHRS, YFSETQ. CDR3 sequence reads: CASSPGRGGYNEQFF.